Shown below are 27 T cell receptor beta chains from a single sample sequenced in a study of CD8 T cells in Susac syndrome. With random hexamers, reverse transcription was performed on about 0.45 to 1 ug of RNA. Via MiXCR, TCRdb re-called the immunoSEQ multiplex PCR reads, giving one row per CDR3 protein. Of 400,000 or so distinct CDR3 sequences in the sample, approximately 85% were seen once. Material for sequencing was CD8+ T cells from PBMCs. The receptors come from a human donor with multiple sclerosis.

The chain joins TRBV29-1 to TRBJ2-2, with TRBD2 identical over 10 bases. The germline V gene has CDR1 SQVTM and CDR2 ANQGSEA. This CDR3 region has 17 residues. J was trimmed by 6 bases and V by 1 base; bases with no gene match: 11. CDR3 region: CSVEASEREGRAGELFF. CDR3 bases: TGCAGCGTTGAAGCCTCTGAGCGGGAGGGCCGCGCCGGGGAGCTGTTTTTT.

The chain has TRBV9 and TRBJ1-1, with D hard to call. Germline V CDR1 and CDR2: SGDLS, YYNGEE. This CDR3 contains 10 residues. Trimming left V 5 bases short and J 1 base short, with 0 bases between. CDR3 loop: CASRNTEAFF. The CDR3 coding sequence is TGTGCCAGCAGGAACACTGAAGCTTTCTTT.

V is TRBV12-3 or TRBV12-4 and J is TRBJ2-7; a possible D gene is TRBD1 (7 bases). The CDR3 consists of 14 residues. Deletions cut 4 bases from V and 1 base from J, with 11 bases between. In DNA, the CDR3 is TGTGCCAGCAGTTCTGCGGGACAGTCCTACGAGCAGTACTTC. Amino acids: CASSSAGQSYEQYF.

The V and J genes are TRBV29-1 and TRBJ2-1, with 9 bases lining up with TRBD2. The CDR3 has 16 residues. Germline values: CDR1 SQVTM, CDR2 ANQGSEA. The ends lost 4 bases at V and 4 bases at J; junction bases unmatched: 11. CDR3 residues: CSVVGFTSGPYNEQFF. DNA for the CDR3: TGCAGCGTTGTGGGTTTCACTAGCGGGCCTTACAATGAGCAGTTCTTC.

The V call is TRBV5-6, the J call TRBJ2-7; 7 bases line up with TRBD2. Trimming at V came to 4 bases and at J to 2 bases, leaving 9 bases not matched to a gene. Germline loops: CDR1 SGHDT, CDR2 YYEEEE. CDR3 length equals 15 residues. This chain's CDR3 is CASSNSGGSPYEQYF. The CDR3 DNA reads TGTGCCAGCAGCAATAGTGGCGGGAGTCCCTACGAGCAGTACTTC.

This clonotype was observed a handful of times. The V call is TRBV6-1, the J call TRBJ2-7; D is possibly TRBD2 (6 bases). Trimming stripped 3 bases from V and 5 bases from J, with 11 bases between. The CDR3 has 13 residues. Germline lookup yields CDR1 MNHNS and CDR2 SASEGT. In DNA, the CDR3 is TGTGCCAGCAGTGAGCGGGATCCCCACGAGCAGTACTTC. This encodes CASSERDPHEQYF.

The genes are TRBV27 and TRBJ2-7; possible D gene TRBD1, 6 bases. CDR3 length equals 17 residues. Trimming removed 5 bases from V and 0 bases from J, with 20 bases in between. Germline lookup yields CDR1 MNHEY and CDR2 SMNVEV (reference sequence). The CDR3 sequence: CASSPYPTGSSSYEQYF. Here the CDR3 DNA reads TGTGCCAGCAGTCCCTACCCGACAGGTTCAAGCTCCTACGAGCAGTACTTC.

J is TRBJ1-1 and V is TRBV4-1; 7 nucleotides match TRBD1. Trimming cost V 3 bases and J 4 bases; bases outside gene matches: 8. This CDR3 has 15 amino acids. The germline CDR1 and CDR2 sequences are MGHRA and YSYEKL. The CDR3 is CASSHLEQGTTEAFF. In nucleotides, the CDR3 is TGCGCCAGCAGCCACCTAGAACAGGGGACCACTGAAGCTTTCTTT.

This chain links TRBV5-1 with TRBJ2-5; 8 bases are a match to TRBD1. Germline V CDR1 and CDR2: SGHRS, YFSETQ. Trimming removed 1 base from V and 2 bases from J; junction bases left unmatched: 7. CDR3 length: 16 residues. The CDR3 bases are TGCGCCAGCAGCTTGAGCCACGGGACAGGACAAGAGACCCAGTACTTC. It translates to CASSLSHGTGQETQYF.

This rearrangement joins TRBV7-9 to TRBJ1-6, with D possibly being TRBD1 (6 bases). The CDR3 is made up of 15 amino acids. Trimming shortened V by 1 base and J by 9 bases, and 13 bases separated the two germline ends. CDR1 is SEHNR, CDR2 FQNEAQ, per germline (reference sequence). The CDR3 here is CASSLDPGGSSPLHF. The CDR3 DNA reads as TGTGCCAGCAGCTTAGATCCCGGGGGCAGTTCACCCCTCCACTTT.

This clonotype was recorded only once. The V gene is TRBV19, the J gene TRBJ1-2; no reliable D call. The ends were cut back, 3 bases at V and 8 bases at J, with 13 bases in the middle. The CDR3 totals 13 residues. CDR1 LNHDA and CDR2 SQIVND come from the germline V gene (reference sequence). This CDR3 is CASSIFQSFGYTF. CDR3 nucleotide sequence: TGTGCCAGTAGTATTTTTCAGAGCTTCGGCTACACCTTC. The full variable domain, rest sourced from reference TRBV19 and TRBJ1-2, is DGGITQSPKYLFRKEGQNVTLSCEQNLNHDAMYWYRQDPGQGLRLIYYSQIVNDFQKGDIAEGYSVSREKKESFPLTVTSAQKNPTAFYLCASSIFQSFGYTFGSGTRLTVV.

The V and J genes are TRBV27 and TRBJ2-7, with a possible D match to TRBD1 (5 bases). CDR3 length: 13 residues. Trimming cost V 5 bases and J 6 bases, with 14 bases left between them. Germline CDR1 reads MNHEY; CDR2 reads SMNVEV (reference sequence). In nucleotides, the CDR3 is TGTGCCAGCAGTCTCAATCAGGGTAGCGAGCAGTACTTC. This sequence encodes CASSLNQGSEQYF.

The chain combines TRBV5-1 with TRBJ2-1, with 8 bases that match TRBD2. CDR3 size: 15 residues. Germline CDR1 is SGHRS and CDR2 is YFSETQ. The ends lost 2 bases at V and 5 bases at J; junction bases unmatched: 6. CDR3: CASSLLAEVDNEQFF. CDR3 bases: TGCGCCAGCAGCTTACTAGCGGAGGTGGACAATGAGCAGTTCTTC. Together with reference TRBV5-1 and TRBJ2-1, the CDR3 gives the full variable domain: KAGVTQTPRYLIKTRGQQVTLSCSPISGHRSVSWYQQTPGQGLQFLFEYFSETQRNKGNFPGRFSGRQFSNSRSEMNVSTLELGDSALYLCASSLLAEVDNEQFFGPGTRLTVL.

This clonotype was counted a few times. The chain is built from TRBV9 and TRBJ2-5; the D is unclear. V was trimmed by 4 bases and J by 2 bases, leaving 12 bases between them. The CDR3 consists of 14 residues. Germline V CDR1 and CDR2: SGDLS, YYNGEE. CDR3 DNA: TGTGCCAGCAGCCCCACGGGCCCACAAGAGACCCAGTACTTC. It is translated as CASSPTGPQETQYF. Supplemented by reference TRBV9 and TRBJ2-5, the full variable domain reads DSGVTQTPKHLITATGQRVTLRCSPRSGDLSVYWYQQSLDQGLQFLIQYYNGEERAKGNILERFSAQQFPDLHSELNLSSLELGDSALYFCASSPTGPQETQYFGPGTRLLVL.

The chain uses TRBV27 and TRBJ2-5, with D tentatively TRBD1 (6 bases). The CDR3 consists of 14 residues. Trimming took 0 bases from V and 2 from J, leaving 7 bases between them. CDR1 and CDR2 (germline): MNHEY, SMNVEV (reference sequence). This chain's CDR3 is CASSLSGQQETQYF. The CDR3 DNA reads as TGTGCCAGCAGTTTATCCGGACAGCAAGAGACCCAGTACTTC.

This clonotype has a single count. This rearrangement joins TRBV4-1 to TRBJ2-3; either TRBD1 or TRBD2 may fit D (5 bases each). Germline CDR1 reads MGHRA; CDR2 reads YSYEKL. CDR3 length: 14 amino acids. Trimming pared 6 bases from V and 0 bases from J, leaving 10 bases between. CDR3 sequence: CASSHRDSTDTQYF. The CDR3 DNA reads as TGCGCCAGCAGTCACCGGGACAGCACAGATACGCAGTATTTT.

The chain combines TRBV30 with TRBJ2-1; TRBD2 matches 10 bases. V shed 4 bases and J 5 bases; nucleotides not matched to a gene: 5. The germline V gene has CDR1 GTSNPN and CDR2 SVGIG (reference sequence). The CDR3 runs 14 residues. The CDR3 reads CAWTHSGGHNEQFF. The CDR3, as DNA: TGTGCCTGGACTCATAGCGGGGGGCACAATGAGCAGTTCTTC. Based on the CDR3 plus reference TRBV30 and TRBJ2-1, the full variable domain is SQTIHQWPATLVQPVGSPLSLECTVEGTSNPNLYWYRQAAGRGLQLLFYSVGIGQISSEVPQNLSASRPQDRQFILSSKKLLLSDSGFYLCAWTHSGGHNEQFFGPGTRLTVL.

The gene calls are TRBV5-1 and TRBJ2-1; the D gene could be TRBD1 or TRBD2 (5 bases each). V shed 2 bases and J shed 2 bases, with 11 bases lying between them. CDR1 and CDR2 (germline): SGHRS, YFSETQ. The CDR3 length is 15 residues. As DNA, the CDR3 is TGCGCCAGCAGCTTAGGGACGGAAACCTACAATGAGCAGTTCTTC. Translated, it gives CASSLGTETYNEQFF.

Note on this clonotype: The junction differs from germline at one of its ends, possibly a read error. V is TRBV7-6 and J is TRBJ2-3; TRBD2 matches 8 bases. This CDR3 region has 14 residues. Germline lookup yields CDR1 SGHVS and CDR2 FNYEAQ. The CDR3 DNA follows: TGTGCCAGCAGCTTAGCAGGCACCAGCGGGGGACCGCATTTT. Residues: CASSLAGTSGGPHF. The whole variable domain, filled in from reference TRBV7-6 and TRBJ2-3, reads GAGVSQSPRYKVTKRGQDVALRCDPISGHVSLYWYRQALGQGPEFLTYFNYEAQQDKSGLPNDRFSAERPEGSISTLTIQRTEQRDSAMYRCASSLAGTSGGPHFGPGTRLTVL.

Only a few counts were recorded for this clonotype. The V call is TRBV20-1, the J call TRBJ2-7, with D possibly called TRBD1 or TRBD2 (5 bases each). Germline lookup yields CDR1 DFQATT and CDR2 SNEGSKA (reference sequence). The CDR3 is 14 residues long. V lost 0 bases and J lost 4, with 13 bases in between. Here the CDR3 reads CSARDLGRSYEQYF. The CDR3 coding sequence is TGCAGTGCTAGAGACCTGGGACGCTCATACGAGCAGTACTTC.

V usage is TRBV20-1 and J usage is TRBJ2-1; 14 positions match TRBD2. The CDR3 totals 16 residues. The V gene's germline CDR1 is DFQATT and CDR2 SNEGSKA (reference sequence). V lost 5 bases and J lost 7; bases outside the gene matches: 10. For the CDR3, the DNA is TGCAGTGCTCGCGGACTAGCGGGGGGCCTGGGGAATGAGCAGTTCTTC. It translates to CSARGLAGGLGNEQFF.

V and J are TRBV19 and TRBJ2-1, with TRBD2 identical over 15 bases. Per germline, CDR1 LNHDA and CDR2 SQIVND (reference sequence). This CDR3 contains 18 residues. V shed 6 bases and J 2 bases; nucleotides not matched to a gene: 8. The chain's CDR3 is CASSRGTSGGPAYNEQFF. CDR3 DNA sequence: TGTGCCAGTAGCCGAGGGACTAGCGGGGGGCCCGCCTACAATGAGCAGTTCTTC. Based on the CDR3 plus reference TRBV19 and TRBJ2-1, the full variable domain is DGGITQSPKYLFRKEGQNVTLSCEQNLNHDAMYWYRQDPGQGLRLIYYSQIVNDFQKGDIAEGYSVSREKKESFPLTVTSAQKNPTAFYLCASSRGTSGGPAYNEQFFGPGTRLTVL.

The chain has TRBV5-1 and TRBJ1-1, with D unclear. With 0 bases removed from V and 9 bases from J, the gap between germline ends came to 18 bases. The CDR3 consists of 15 residues. Germline CDR1 reads SGHRS; CDR2 reads YFSETQ. In DNA, the CDR3 is TGCGCCAGCAGCTTGGATTGGGAACTAACACTGAAAGCTTTCTTT. Its protein product is CASSLDWELTLKAFF.

The genes are TRBV18 and TRBJ2-1, with TRBD2 matching over 9 bases. Germline assignment: CDR1 KGHSH and CDR2 LQKENI. J gave up 3 bases and V 6 bases, and 15 bases lay outside the gene matches. CDR3 length: 18 residues. The CDR3 DNA is TGTGCCAGCTCCGAAGGCCCAAGCGGGGGGTCAAACTACAATGAGCAGTTCTTC. Its translation: CASSEGPSGGSNYNEQFF.

This chain uses TRBV29-1 with TRBJ2-7; perhaps TRBD2 as D (6 bases). There are 15 residues in the CDR3. Germline CDR1 reads SQVTM; CDR2 reads ANQGSEA. Trimming removed 2 bases from V and 0 bases from J, with 14 bases in between. The DNA of the CDR3 is TGCAGCGTTGAATTCGGGGGATCATACTCCTACGAGCAGTACTTC. Translated, it gives CSVEFGGSYSYEQYF.

The CDR3 nucleotides read TGTGCCAGCAGCACAGAAACAGGGGGCTTTGACTATGGCTACACCTTC. Encoded protein: CASSTETGGFDYGYTF. The chain employs TRBV28 and TRBJ1-2; 9 nucleotides line up with TRBD1. This CDR3 has 16 amino acids. Germline assignment: CDR1 MDHEN and CDR2 SYDVKM. V lost 6 bases to trimming and J lost 3 bases; unmatched junction nucleotides: 11.

This sequence joins TRBV6-2 or TRBV6-3 and TRBJ2-3; D is possibly TRBD1 (6 bases). V was pared by 3 bases and J by 2 bases, with 24 bases between. The V gene's germline CDR1 is MNHEY and CDR2 SVGEGT. The CDR3 has 19 residues. CDR3 sequence reads: CASSYYTTATGHFTDTQYF. The DNA of the CDR3 is TGTGCCAGCAGTTATTACACAACGGCGACAGGTCATTTCACAGATACGCAGTATTTT.